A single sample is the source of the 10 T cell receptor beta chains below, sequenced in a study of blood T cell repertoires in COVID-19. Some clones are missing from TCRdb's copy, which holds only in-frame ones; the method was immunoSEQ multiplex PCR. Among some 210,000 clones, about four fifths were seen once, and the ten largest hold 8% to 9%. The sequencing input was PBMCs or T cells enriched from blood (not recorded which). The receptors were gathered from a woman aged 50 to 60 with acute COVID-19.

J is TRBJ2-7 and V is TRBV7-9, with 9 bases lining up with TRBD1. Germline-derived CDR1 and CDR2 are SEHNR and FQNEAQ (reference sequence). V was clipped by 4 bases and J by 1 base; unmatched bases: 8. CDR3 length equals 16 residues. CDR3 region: CASSSTDRGASYEQYF. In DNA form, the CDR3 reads TGTGCCAGCAGCTCAACCGACAGGGGGGCATCCTACGAGCAGTACTTC.

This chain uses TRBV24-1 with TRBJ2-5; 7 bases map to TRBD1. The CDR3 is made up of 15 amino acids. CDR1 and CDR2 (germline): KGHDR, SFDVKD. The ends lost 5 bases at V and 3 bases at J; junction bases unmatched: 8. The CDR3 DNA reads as TGTGCCACCAGTGGTACAGGGGTGGTAGAAGAGACCCAGTACTTC. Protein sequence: CATSGTGVVEETQYF.

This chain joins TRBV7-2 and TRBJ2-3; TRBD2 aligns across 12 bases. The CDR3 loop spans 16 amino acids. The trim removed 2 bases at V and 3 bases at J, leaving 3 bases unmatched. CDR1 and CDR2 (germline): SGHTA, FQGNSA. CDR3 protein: CASSLLAGGLTDTQYF. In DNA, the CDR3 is TGTGCCAGCAGCTTACTAGCGGGGGGGCTTACAGATACGCAGTATTTT.

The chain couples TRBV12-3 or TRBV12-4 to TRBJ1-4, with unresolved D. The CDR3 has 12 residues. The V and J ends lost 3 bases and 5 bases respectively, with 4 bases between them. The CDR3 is CASSFSNEKLFF. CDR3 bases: TGTGCCAGCAGTTTCTCGAATGAAAAACTGTTTTTT.

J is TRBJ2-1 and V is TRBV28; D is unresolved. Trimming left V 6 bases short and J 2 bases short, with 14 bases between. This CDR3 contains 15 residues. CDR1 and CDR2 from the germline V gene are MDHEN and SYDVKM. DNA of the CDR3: TGTGCCAGCAGCCGGCATAGCACTACCTACAATGAGCAGTTCTTC. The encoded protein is CASSRHSTTYNEQFF.

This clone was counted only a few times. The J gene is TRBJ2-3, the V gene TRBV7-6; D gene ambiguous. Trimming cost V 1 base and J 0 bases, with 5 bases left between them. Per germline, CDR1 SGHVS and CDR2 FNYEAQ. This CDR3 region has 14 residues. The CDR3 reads CASSLGASTDTQYF. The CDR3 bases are TGTGCCAGCAGCTTAGGCGCTAGCACAGATACGCAGTATTTT.

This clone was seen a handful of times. Here the CDR3 DNA reads TGTGCCAGCAGTTTCGACGGGAGGGCACGGGAGCTGTTTTTT. Protein product: CASSFDGRARELFF. The rearrangement links TRBV28 to TRBJ2-2, with 8 bases aligning to TRBD2. This CDR3 comprises 14 residues. CDR1 is MDHEN, CDR2 SYDVKM, per germline. V dropped 3 bases and J dropped 9; count of bases not matched to a gene: 6.

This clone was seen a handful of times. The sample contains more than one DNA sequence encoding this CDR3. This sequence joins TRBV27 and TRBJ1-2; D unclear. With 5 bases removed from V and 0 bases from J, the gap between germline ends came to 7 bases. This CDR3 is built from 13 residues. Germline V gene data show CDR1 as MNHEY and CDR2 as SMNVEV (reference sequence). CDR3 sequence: CASSPTANYGYTF. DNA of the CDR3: TGTGCCAGCAGTCCGACTGCTAACTATGGCTACACCTTC.

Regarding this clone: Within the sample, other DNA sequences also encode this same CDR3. CDR3: CASSPGGYYEQYF. CDR3 DNA: TGTGCCAGCTCGCCCGGGGGTTACTACGAGCAGTACTTC. This sequence joins TRBV18 and TRBJ2-7; possible D gene TRBD2, 6 bases. The germline V and J ends were trimmed by 6 bases and 3 bases, with 12 bases remaining between them. CDR3 length: 13 residues. Germline V gene sequence: CDR1 KGHSH, CDR2 LQKENI.

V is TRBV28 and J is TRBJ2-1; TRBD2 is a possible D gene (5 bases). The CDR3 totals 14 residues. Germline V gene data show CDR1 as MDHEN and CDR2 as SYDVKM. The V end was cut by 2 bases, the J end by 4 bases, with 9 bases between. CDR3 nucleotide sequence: TGTGCCAGCAGTTTACGCCGGGGATACAATGAGCAGTTCTTC. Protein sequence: CASSLRRGYNEQFF.